The 13 T cell receptor beta chains presented below share a single source sample, sequenced in a study of Graves' ophthalmopathy and Graves' hyperthyroidism. Scientists amplified the TCR beta CDR3 regions from RNA transcripts. HTBI-primed first-round RT-PCR preceded second-round multiplex PCR. MiXCR, applied by TCRdb to the multiplex PCR reads, yields one record per CDR3 protein. This table has some 750,000 distinct CDR3 sequences, approximately 40% appearing once. The sample consisted of peripheral blood. These receptors all come from an adult man with Graves' ophthalmopathy.

In its sample, this clonotype was seen a few times. The chain carries TRBV7-8 and TRBJ1-3; D gene unclear. The V end lost 3 bases, the J end lost 4 bases, and 19 bases lay between the germline ends. Per the germline V gene, CDR1 is SGHVS and CDR2 is FQNEAQ. The CDR3 extends over 17 amino acids. CDR3 nucleotide sequence: TGTGCCAGCAGCTTTTATTTTGGGTCAGGATTAGGAAACACCATATATTTT. This translates into CASSFYFGSGLGNTIYF.

This clonotype has just a few counts. This chain connects TRBV11-2 to TRBJ2-5; the D gene is possibly TRBD2 (6 bases). From germline, CDR1 is SGHAT and CDR2 FQNNGV. V shed 8 bases and J shed 5 bases, with 21 bases lying between them. CDR3 size: 15 residues. CDR3 bases: TGTGCCAGCGCCCATTTTGGAGGGACTTCGGAGACCCAGTACTTC. Translation gives CASAHFGGTSETQYF.

This rearrangement joins TRBV25-1 to TRBJ2-5; TRBD1 aligns across 7 bases. Trimming removed 8 bases from V and 3 bases from J; junction bases left unmatched: 12. Germline V gene sequence: CDR1 MGHDK, CDR2 SYGVNS. The CDR3 is made up of 15 amino acids. The CDR3 sequence: CASSSGTASEETQYF. CDR3 nucleotides: TGTGCCAGCTCGTCCGGGACAGCAAGCGAAGAGACCCAGTACTTC.

This clonotype came up many times. The CDR3 loop is CSASRDATYEQYF. CDR3 bases: TGCAGTGCTTCCCGGGACGCAACCTACGAGCAGTACTTC. The chain has TRBV20-1 and TRBJ2-7, with D perhaps assigned TRBD1 or TRBD2 (5 bases each). This CDR3 has 13 residues. Germline V gene sequence: CDR1 DFQATT, CDR2 SNEGSKA (reference sequence). Trimming shortened V by 5 bases and J by 2 bases, and 13 bases separated the two germline ends.

This chain uses TRBV20-1 with TRBJ2-7; 8 nucleotides line up with TRBD2. Trimming at V came to 0 bases and at J to 4 bases, leaving 2 bases not matched to a gene. CDR1 is DFQATT, CDR2 SNEGSKA, per germline (reference sequence). This CDR3 spans 13 amino acids. The CDR3 DNA is TGCAGTGCTAGAGACAGCGGGGGATACGAGCAGTACTTC. Translated, it gives CSARDSGGYEQYF.

In this sample, this clonotype turned up a few times. The chain recombines TRBV5-1 with TRBJ2-7; perhaps TRBD2 as D (5 bases). Germline loops: CDR1 SGHRS, CDR2 YFSETQ. This CDR3 contains 13 residues. V was trimmed by 2 bases and J by 5 bases, leaving 11 bases between them. CDR3 sequence (DNA): TGCGCCAGCAGCTTCGCTAGCAAGAACGAGCAGTACTTC. This gives the protein CASSFASKNEQYF.

The V call is TRBV25-1, the J call TRBJ1-6; a possible D gene is TRBD1 (5 bases). The germline CDR1 and CDR2 sequences are MGHDK and SYGVNS. The CDR3 has 14 amino acids. The V and J ends lost 4 bases and 8 bases respectively, with 12 bases between them. The CDR3 sequence is CASSALRDHSPLHF. CDR3 nucleotides: TGTGCCAGCAGTGCCCTCAGGGATCATTCACCCCTCCACTTT.

This clonotype was counted only a few times. The chain uses TRBV12-3 or TRBV12-4 and TRBJ2-7, with no clear D. The CDR3 contains 12 residues. Trimming shortened V by 1 base and J by 6 bases, and 7 bases separated the two germline ends. Here the CDR3 DNA reads TGTGCCAGCAGTTTAGAAGTTGCCGAGCAGTACTTC. Protein: CASSLEVAEQYF.

This clonotype turned up a few times. This chain links TRBV6-5 with TRBJ1-1, with D hard to call. The V gene lost 0 bases and the J gene lost 4 bases, with 9 bases spanning the gap. CDR3 length: 14 residues. The germline gives CDR1 MNHEY, CDR2 SVGAGI. The CDR3 DNA sequence: TGTGCCAGCAGTTACTCGGGCAGGCTCACTGAAGCTTTCTTT. This translates into CASSYSGRLTEAFF.

The chain combines TRBV19 with TRBJ2-7; D not certain. The germline V and J ends were trimmed by 5 bases and 2 bases, with 10 bases remaining between them. The CDR3 covers 13 residues. Germline V lookup: CDR1 LNHDA, CDR2 SQIVND (reference sequence). The CDR3 loop reads CASSGAVAYEQYF. CDR3 DNA sequence: TGTGCCAGTAGTGGTGCAGTTGCCTACGAGCAGTACTTC.

There are a few counts of this clonotype. The chain carries TRBV6-5 and TRBJ2-5, with D maybe TRBD2 (6 bases). The V end lost 6 bases, the J end lost 4 bases, and 18 bases lay between the germline ends. Germline V gene lookup returns CDR1 MNHEY and CDR2 SVGAGI. The CDR3 is 15 amino acids. CDR3 in DNA: TGTGCCAGCAGCCAAGCTGGGACTCTTCGAGAGACCCAGTACTTC. Translation gives CASSQAGTLRETQYF.

This clonotype showed up many times. V gene TRBV10-2 combines with J gene TRBJ1-4; no reliable D call. Trimming pared 6 bases from V and 6 bases from J, leaving 14 bases between. The germline V gene encodes CDR1 WSHSY and CDR2 SAAADI. The CDR3 contains 14 residues. The CDR3 loop reads CASRFREVDEKLFF. CDR3 bases: TGCGCCAGCAGGTTCCGAGAGGTGGATGAAAAACTGTTTTTT.

Note on this clonotype: One junction end does not reproduce the germline sequence, and a read error may be involved. The rearrangement joins TRBV24-1 to TRBJ1-5; D not resolved. The CDR3 sequence is 16 residues long. CDR1 KGHDR and CDR2 SFDVKD come from the germline V gene. The CDR3 region has the DNA TGTGCCAGCAGTGCCATAACTCCCGGTAGCAATCAGCCCCAGCATTTT. It yields the protein CASSAITPGSNQPQHF.